A selection of T cell receptor beta chains follows, all from one sample in a study of blood T cell repertoires in COVID-19. Profiled with immunoSEQ multiplex PCR; TCRdb holds only in-frame clones, not every one. The sample has more than 45,000 clones, approximately 83% seen once. Sequencing was performed on peripheral blood. The receptor source for this set is a middle-aged man with acute or convalescent COVID-19. CDR3s include the opening cysteine and the closing phenylalanine or tryptophan. A D gene is named only where the DNA matches it firmly. Some rows mark clone size as missing; the rest say once, few, many or name a class of expanded clone.

size: few
V: TRBV6-5
D: TRBD2
J: TRBJ2-7
DNA: TGTGCCAGCAGCCTCCTAGCGGGAGTGCCATACGAGCAGTACTTC
CDR3: CASSLLAGVPYEQYF

size: once
V: TRBV12-5
D: TRBD2
J: TRBJ2-7
DNA: TGTGCTAGTGGACTCCTAGCGGCCTCCTACGAGCAGTACTTC
CDR3: CASGLLAASYEQYF

size: -
V: TRBV2
D: TRBD1
J: TRBJ2-7
DNA: TGTGCCAGCACCCGGGACAGGGGGTCGGGGTTATCCTACGAGCAGTACTTC
CDR3: CASTRDRGSGLSYEQYF

size: -
V: TRBV30
D: -
J: TRBJ1-5
DNA: TGTGCCTGGAGCGTCCAGGGTCAGCCCCAGCATTTT
CDR3: CAWSVQGQPQHF

size: once
V: TRBV6-5
D: -
J: TRBJ1-1
DNA: TGTGCCAGCAAACCGACAGGAAGGACTGAAGCTTTCTTT
CDR3: CASKPTGRTEAFF

size: -
V: TRBV30
D: -
J: TRBJ1-2
DNA: TGTGCCTGGAGTGGACAGTCGAGATACACCTTC
CDR3: CAWSGQSRYTF

size: once
V: TRBV7-9
D: TRBD1
J: TRBJ2-2
DNA: TGTGCCAGCAGCTGGGGACAGGACACCGGGGAGCTGTTTTTT
CDR3: CASSWGQDTGELFF

size: -
V: TRBV7-9
D: -
J: TRBJ1-2
DNA: TGTGCCAGCAGCCATAAAACAGGGAACACCTATGGCTACACCTTC
CDR3: CASSHKTGNTYGYTF

size: -
V: TRBV10-1
D: -
J: TRBJ2-1
DNA: TGCGCCAGCAGTGGAGCCCGCGGGGCCAATGAGCAGTTCTTC
CDR3: CASSGARGANEQFF

size: -
V: TRBV3-1/TRBV3-2
D: -
J: TRBJ2-5
DNA: TGTGCCAGCTCTCGGTGGTTGGAGACCCAGTACTTC
CDR3: CASSRWLETQYF

size: -
V: TRBV3-1/TRBV3-2
D: TRBD2
J: TRBJ2-3
DNA: TGTGCCAGCAGCCGGGGACTAGCGGGAGACACAGATACGCAGTATTTT
CDR3: CASSRGLAGDTDTQYF

size: -
V: TRBV4-1
D: -
J: TRBJ2-3
DNA: TGCGCCAGCAGCCCTGATAGCGGCACAGATACGCAGTATTTT
CDR3: CASSPDSGTDTQYF

size: -
V: TRBV15
D: -
J: TRBJ2-3
DNA: TGTGCCACCAGCGCACGTTTCGGGGGGCGCGCGGATACGCAGTATTTT
CDR3: CATSARFGGRADTQYF

size: -
V: TRBV5-1
D: TRBD1
J: TRBJ1-1
DNA: TGCGCCAGCAGCTCACAGGGGACGGGTACTGAAGCTTTCTTT
CDR3: CASSSQGTGTEAFF

size: -
V: TRBV9
D: -
J: TRBJ1-1
DNA: TGTGCCAGCAGCGTAGACTCCAACACTGAAGCTTTCTTT
CDR3: CASSVDSNTEAFF

size: few
V: TRBV27
D: -
J: TRBJ1-1
DNA: TGTGCCAGCAGTTCGACAATGAACACTGAAGCTTTCTTT
CDR3: CASSSTMNTEAFF

size: -
V: TRBV7-2
D: TRBD2
J: TRBJ2-7
DNA: TGTGCCAGCAGCCCCCGGGGCGGGAGAAGCTCCTACGAGCAGTACTTC
CDR3: CASSPRGGRSSYEQYF

size: -
V: TRBV7-2
D: TRBD1
J: TRBJ1-5
DNA: TGTGCCAGCAGCTTAGTTGGGACAGGGAATCAGCCCCAGCATTTT
CDR3: CASSLVGTGNQPQHF

size: -
V: TRBV19
D: -
J: TRBJ1-5
DNA: TGTGCCAGTAGTATATTAATGAATCAGCCCCAGCATTTT
CDR3: CASSILMNQPQHF

size: -
V: TRBV2
D: -
J: TRBJ2-5
DNA: TGTGCCAGCAGTGTTAATGGGCCCCAAGAGACCCAGTACTTC
CDR3: CASSVNGPQETQYF

size: -
V: TRBV11-2
D: TRBD1
J: TRBJ2-5
DNA: TGTGCCAGCAGCACGACAGGGTGGCGGGAGACCCAGTACTTC
CDR3: CASSTTGWRETQYF

size: -
V: TRBV5-6
D: -
J: TRBJ1-2
DNA: TGTGCCAGCAGCTTGGGCGAGGGCTATCGCTACACCTTC
CDR3: CASSLGEGYRYTF

size: -
V: TRBV2
D: -
J: TRBJ1-5
DNA: TGTGCCAGCAGCCGGACAGAAAGCAATCAGCCCCAGCATTTT
CDR3: CASSRTESNQPQHF

size: -
V: TRBV10-3
D: -
J: TRBJ2-7
DNA: TGTGCCATCGCGCAGGGCTACGAGCAGTACTTC
CDR3: CAIAQGYEQYF

size: -
V: TRBV19
D: TRBD1
J: TRBJ1-2
DNA: TGTGCCAGTACGGACAGGGATGTAGGCGGCTACACCTTC
CDR3: CASTDRDVGGYTF

size: -
V: TRBV5-6
D: TRBD1
J: TRBJ1-2
DNA: TGTGCCAGCAGCTTGGGAGGGGGCGGTTTCGTCTACACCTTC
CDR3: CASSLGGGGFVYTF

size: few
V: TRBV28
D: TRBD1
J: TRBJ1-2
DNA: TGTGCCAGCAGTTCCTCGGACAGGGAGATTTACACCTTC
CDR3: CASSSSDREIYTF

size: -
V: TRBV30
D: TRBD1
J: TRBJ1-2
DNA: TGTGCCTGGAGTGTATATACAGGGGGCAACTATGGCTACACCTTC
CDR3: CAWSVYTGGNYGYTF

size: -
V: TRBV9
D: -
J: TRBJ2-2
DNA: TGTGCCAGCAGCGACAGGGCTGAGGAGCTGTTTTTT
CDR3: CASSDRAEELFF

size: -
V: TRBV2
D: -
J: TRBJ2-7
DNA: TGTGCCAGCAGTGACCCAGGGCACTACGAGCAGTACTTC
CDR3: CASSDPGHYEQYF

size: -
V: TRBV24-1
D: -
J: TRBJ1-4
DNA: TGTGCCACCAAGGCGGCAGGGAATGAAAAACTGTTTTTT
CDR3: CATKAAGNEKLFF

size: -
V: TRBV5-6
D: -
J: TRBJ1-1
DNA: TGTGCCAGCAGCACAAGCTGGGGACGGACTACCAACACTGAAGCTTTCTTT
CDR3: CASSTSWGRTTNTEAFF

size: -
V: TRBV5-1
D: TRBD1
J: TRBJ1-3
DNA: TGCGCCAGCAGCTTGGGCGACAGGGGCTCTGGAAACACCATATATTTT
CDR3: CASSLGDRGSGNTIYF

size: -
V: TRBV5-1
D: TRBD2
J: TRBJ2-7
DNA: TGCGCCAGCAGCCCCTGGGTGGGTACGGGACTAGCTGTAAGCTCCTACGAGCAGTACTTC
CDR3: CASSPWVGTGLAVSSYEQYF

size: -
V: TRBV18
D: TRBD1
J: TRBJ2-4
DNA: TGTGCCAGCTCACCTAGACAGGGGGCCGAGGTCATTCAGTACTTC
CDR3: CASSPRQGAEVIQYF

size: -
V: TRBV4-2
D: TRBD1
J: TRBJ2-2
DNA: TGTGCCAGCAGCCACGGGACAGGGAAGGGGGAGCTGTTTTTT
CDR3: CASSHGTGKGELFF